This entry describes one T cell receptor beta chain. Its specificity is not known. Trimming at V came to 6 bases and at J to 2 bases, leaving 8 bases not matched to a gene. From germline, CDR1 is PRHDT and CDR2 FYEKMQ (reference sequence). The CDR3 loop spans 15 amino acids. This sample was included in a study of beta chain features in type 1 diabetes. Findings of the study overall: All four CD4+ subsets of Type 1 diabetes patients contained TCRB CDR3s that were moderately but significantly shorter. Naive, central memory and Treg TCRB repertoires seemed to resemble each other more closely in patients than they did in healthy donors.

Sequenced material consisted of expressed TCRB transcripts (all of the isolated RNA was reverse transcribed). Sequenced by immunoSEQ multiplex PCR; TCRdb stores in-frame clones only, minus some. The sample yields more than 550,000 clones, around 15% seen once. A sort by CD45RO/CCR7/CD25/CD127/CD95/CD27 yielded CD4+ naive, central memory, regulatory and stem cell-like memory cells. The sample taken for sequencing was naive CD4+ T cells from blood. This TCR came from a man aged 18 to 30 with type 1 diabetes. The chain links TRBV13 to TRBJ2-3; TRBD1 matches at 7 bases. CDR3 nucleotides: TGTGCCAGCAGACTTAGACAGGGCCCCACAGATACGCAGTATTTT. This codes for CASRLRQGPTDTQYF.